Listed below are T cell receptor beta chains from one sample, sequenced in a study of CXCR3-negative and CXCR3-positive naive CD8 T cells. One entry per CDR3 protein, without DNA, is what TCRdb gives after re-calling the 5' RACE reads. The sample is made up of fewer than 90,000 distinct CDR3 sequences, and the top ten hold approximately 0.67% of it. Specimen: naive CXCR3+ CD8+ T cells from blood. These receptors were obtained from a human donor in good health. Some clones in this sample may be carry-over from other donors' samples. CDR3s include the opening cysteine and the closing phenylalanine or tryptophan.

V	J	CDR3
TRBV7-3	TRBJ2-2	CASSPPVNTGELFF
TRBV14	TRBJ2-2	CASSQGDRNTGELFF
TRBV7-9	TRBJ2-1	CASSLSGTSNNEQFF
TRBV5-6	TRBJ2-3	CASSPLAGGLTDTQYF
TRBV14	TRBJ2-7	CASSQASRGEFVYEQYF
TRBV29-1	TRBJ2-3	CSVPSGRAGLYF
TRBV7-2	TRBJ2-1	CASSSPPEQFF
TRBV7-9	TRBJ2-7	CASSHRDTSSFWEQYF
TRBV12-3/TRBV12-4	TRBJ2-7	CASTRDGPYEQYF
TRBV5-5	TRBJ2-2	CASGPPVGTGELFF
TRBV5-1	TRBJ2-5	CASSLSWSRTSGGSPGETQYF
TRBV6-5	TRBJ2-2	CASRDAPFGELFF
TRBV7-7	TRBJ2-7	CASSPRDGPYEQYF
TRBV27	TRBJ1-2	CASSSRDRDYGYTF
TRBV7-9	TRBJ2-1	CASSFEENEQFF
TRBV12-3/TRBV12-4	TRBJ2-1	CASTWTSGGNEQFF
TRBV29-1	TRBJ1-4	CSVRRGSNENLFF
TRBV9	TRBJ2-1	CASSVSGEKYNEQFF
TRBV6-2/TRBV6-3	TRBJ2-1	CASSRGSGTYNEQFF
TRBV4-2	TRBJ1-5	CASSQNLQGGQPQHF
TRBV7-9	TRBJ2-5	CASSLIISEDETQYF
TRBV15	TRBJ2-7	CTTSESPSYEQYF
TRBV28	TRBJ2-7	CASSSPGRTGVYEQYF
TRBV10-3	TRBJ1-5	CAISLTGDQPQHF
TRBV20-1	TRBJ2-3	CSASLAGEADTQYF
TRBV5-5	TRBJ2-1	CASSLFANEQFF
TRBV5-6	TRBJ1-5	CASSQESSSNQPQHF
TRBV28	TRBJ1-4	CASGTGLDEKLFF
TRBV28	TRBJ1-2	CASSLGGPYGYTF
TRBV7-8	TRBJ2-3	CASSENPTDTQYF
TRBV20-1	TRBJ1-1	CSASPSVTEAFF
TRBV14	TRBJ2-1	CASSQDRRAAYEQFF
TRBV2	TRBJ2-7	CASTSGTSWEQYF
TRBV19	TRBJ1-4	CASSMDTQAFNEKLFF
TRBV14	TRBJ2-7	CASSQVLKESYEQYF
TRBV6-5	TRBJ2-2	CASAIYIQRPTGELFF
TRBV6-5	TRBJ2-7	CASSYRCSYEQYF
TRBV15	TRBJ2-3	CATSRARGGTDTQYF
TRBV2	TRBJ2-7	CASLGGPYEQYF
TRBV11-2	TRBJ2-7	CASSLDGTGLDEQYF
TRBV3-1	TRBJ1-4	CASSQVREKLFF
TRBV29-1	TRBJ2-1	CSVGGRASEQFF
TRBV29-1	TRBJ2-1	CSVEESFGYNEQFF
TRBV12-3/TRBV12-4	TRBJ2-5	CASSSGTSGTTQETQYF
TRBV4-2	TRBJ2-2	CASSPNRLAGNTGELFF
TRBV5-4	TRBJ1-1	CASSILYRERSWTEAFF
TRBV5-8	TRBJ1-4	CASSLGHVGVGEKLFF